The next 23 T cell receptor beta chains were all read from a single sample in a study of molecular identifiers for immune sequencing clone quantification. TCRdb reprocessed the PCR reads via MiXCR and lists one record per CDR3 protein. The repertoire includes more than 450,000 distinct CDR3 sequences, roughly a fifth of them detected once, and around 0.84% sits in the top ten. The sequenced sample consisted of naive CD8+ T cells from blood, with Jurkat cell RNA spiked in. Sample subset: FACS-sorted CD8+CD4-CCR7+CD45RA+ naive T cells. Receptor source: a human donor in good health. Some libraries in this study had Jurkat cell RNA spiked in.

The table lists this clonotype with a few counts. The chain combines TRBV19 with TRBJ2-7; D unclear. The germline V gene has CDR1 LNHDA and CDR2 SQIVND (reference sequence). The CDR3 extends over 13 amino acids. V gave up 3 bases and J gave up 0 bases, with 6 bases separating them. This chain's CDR3 is CASSIGNSYEQYF. Written as DNA, the CDR3 is TGTGCCAGTAGTATTGGTAACTCCTACGAGCAGTACTTC.

This clonotype occurred many times. The rearrangement uses TRBV7-9 and TRBJ2-3; 7 nucleotides agree with TRBD2. J was trimmed by 2 bases and V by 5 bases; bases with no gene match: 13. CDR1 and CDR2 from the germline V gene are SEHNR and FQNEAQ (reference sequence). This CDR3 is 17 amino acids long. CDR3 sequence: CASSPDGTTLNTDTQYF. In nucleotides, the CDR3 is TGTGCCAGCAGCCCCGACGGGACTACTCTTAACACAGATACGCAGTATTTT.

This chain uses TRBV27 with TRBJ2-3, with D possibly being TRBD1 or TRBD2 (5 bases each). The V gene's germline CDR1 is MNHEY and CDR2 SMNVEV (reference sequence). V gave up 5 bases and J gave up 4 bases, with 13 bases separating them. The CDR3 consists of 14 residues. The CDR3 DNA sequence: TGTGCCAGCAGTGTGACTCAGGGAGCAGATACGCAGTATTTT. Translated, it gives CASSVTQGADTQYF.

This clonotype was counted ten times or more. The V gene is TRBV12-3 or TRBV12-4, the J gene TRBJ2-7, with 9 bases identical to TRBD1. The CDR3 is made up of 15 amino acids. With V trimmed by 3 bases and J by 5 bases, 8 bases remained unmatched. The CDR3 is CASSFLGQGYHEQYF. CDR3 DNA: TGTGCCAGCAGTTTCCTAGGACAGGGGTACCACGAGCAGTACTTC.

This clonotype was counted between two and nine times. The CDR3 loop is CASSYFGRLWMTEGDEETQYF. CDR3 in DNA: TGTGCCAGCAGTTACTTCGGTCGGTTGTGGATGACGGAGGGCGACGAAGAGACCCAGTACTTC. This chain joins TRBV6-8 and TRBJ2-5, with D tentatively TRBD2 (6 bases). Between the trimmed V and J ends, which lost 1 base and 3 bases, there was a span of 30 bases. Germline loops: CDR1 MNHGY, CDR2 SAAAGT. This CDR3 contains 21 residues.

The chain combines TRBV6-5 with TRBJ2-1, with D unresolved. Trimming took 2 bases from V and 5 from J, leaving 7 bases between them. The CDR3 loop spans 13 amino acids. The germline V gene encodes CDR1 MNHEY and CDR2 SVGAGI. As DNA, the CDR3 is TGTGCCAGCAGTTACCTAGGGAACAATGAGCAGTTCTTC. Translating it yields CASSYLGNNEQFF.

This clonotype came up once. For the CDR3, the DNA is TGTGCCAGCAGCCAAGGTCACAGCCGCAATCAGCCCCAGCATTTT. It encodes CASSQGHSRNQPQHF. The rearrangement uses TRBV3-1 and TRBJ1-5, with no clear D. From germline, CDR1 is LGHDT and CDR2 YNNKEL (reference sequence). V lost 1 base and J lost 2, with 9 bases in between. The length of the CDR3 is 15 residues.

This clonotype showed up many times. Here the CDR3 DNA reads TGTGCCAGCAGGACTGGCTCAGGGACCCAGTACTTC. Its translation is CASRTGSGTQYF. The rearrangement uses TRBV7-9 and TRBJ2-5; D gene uncertain. This CDR3 spans 12 amino acids. Germline CDR1 SEHNR, CDR2 FQNEAQ (reference sequence). Trimming stripped 6 bases from V and 7 bases from J, with 12 bases between.

The chain has TRBV21-1 and TRBJ2-5; the D call TRBD1 from the table was never checked on the DNA. TRBV21-1 is labeled a pseudogene. The CDR3 consists of 17 residues. This chain's CDR3 is CASSQNLGQVNQETQYF. The CDR3 DNA reads as TGTGCCAGCAGCCAAAATTTGGGACAGGTTAACCAAGAGACCCAGTACTTC.

The chain couples TRBV3-1 to TRBJ2-1; D perhaps matches TRBD2 (7 bases). The CDR3 runs 16 residues. Germline V CDR1 and CDR2: LGHDT, YNNKEL (reference sequence). V shed 0 bases and J shed 7 bases, with 16 bases lying between them. This chain's CDR3 is CASSQDWGGASNEQFF. The CDR3 coding sequence is TGTGCCAGCAGCCAAGATTGGGGGGGCGCATCGAATGAGCAGTTCTTC.

Regarding this clonotype: The junction and the germline gene differ at one end; a read error may be behind it. The V gene is TRBV27, the J gene TRBJ1-5; a weak D match, TRBD1 (6 bases). There are 15 residues in the CDR3. Germline lookup yields CDR1 MNHEY and CDR2 SMNVEV (reference sequence). CDR3 protein: CGTGPGAGGNQPQHF. The CDR3 DNA is TGCGGAACTGGCCCAGGGGCAGGCGGGAATCAGCCCCAGCATTTT.

This clonotype turned up a few times. The V gene is TRBV19, the J gene TRBJ2-7, with D hard to call. Trimming shortened V by 9 bases and J by 3 bases, and 9 bases separated the two germline ends. The CDR3 covers 11 residues. Per the germline V gene, CDR1 is LNHDA and CDR2 is SQIVND (reference sequence). The CDR3 reads CASAGGYEQYF. Here the CDR3 DNA reads TGTGCCAGCGCCGGCGGCTACGAGCAGTACTTC.

Note on this clonotype: Germline and junction disagree at one end, which may indicate a read error. The chain uses TRBV7-3 and TRBJ1-6; tentative D call: TRBD1 (6 bases). The CDR3 has 13 residues. Germline loops: CDR1 SGHTA, CDR2 FQGTGA. The CDR3 is CAGSQQGGSPLHF. CDR3 in DNA: TGTGCCGGCAGCCAACAGGGAGGATCACCCCTCCACTTT.

Points on this clonotype: This may be a read error, as it is one base from a much larger clone. The chain recombines TRBV7-9 with TRBJ2-1; maybe TRBD1 (6 bases). The V and J ends lost 2 bases and 2 bases respectively, with 13 bases between them. The CDR3 spans 16 residues. CDR1 is SEHNR, CDR2 FQNEAQ, per germline (reference sequence). The CDR3 region is CASSLHGTPAYNEQFF. CDR3 nucleotides: TGTGCCAGCAGCTTACACGGGACACCTGCCTACAATGAGCAGTTCTTC.

The chain carries TRBV7-6 and TRBJ1-1; D may be TRBD1 (6 bases). V dropped 0 bases and J dropped 1 base, with 9 bases sitting between them. Germline CDR1 SGHVS, CDR2 FNYEAQ. The CDR3 loop spans 15 amino acids. The CDR3 loop reads CASSLAKGQNTEAFF. The CDR3 DNA reads TGTGCCAGCAGCTTAGCAAAGGGACAGAACACTGAAGCTTTCTTT.

This clonotype was seen repeatedly, ten times or more. The V call is TRBV5-6, the J call TRBJ2-3; 8 bases fit TRBD1. The CDR3 is 15 residues long. Germline V gene sequence: CDR1 SGHDT, CDR2 YYEEEE. V gave up 0 bases and J gave up 5 bases; unmatched junction bases: 5. The CDR3 DNA follows: TGTGCCAGCAGCTTGGTGCAGGGGGCAGGAGATACGCAGTATTTT. Amino acid sequence: CASSLVQGAGDTQYF.

This clonotype was recorded many times. This chain uses TRBV4-3 with TRBJ2-7; 8 bases fit TRBD1. The germline V gene has CDR1 LGHNA and CDR2 YSLEER. After removal of 1 base from V and 5 bases from J, the junction contained 4 bases not matched to a gene. The CDR3 spans 14 residues. The CDR3 loop reads CASSQGTGIDEQYF. In nucleotides, the CDR3 is TGCGCCAGCAGCCAAGGGACAGGGATTGACGAGCAGTACTTC.

A remark on this clonotype: A junction end diverges from the germline sequence, so it may reflect a read error. The V gene is TRBV7-7, the J gene TRBJ2-5, with 12 bases identical to TRBD2. CDR1 and CDR2 (germline): SSHAT, FNYEAQ (reference sequence). There are 13 residues in the CDR3. The CDR3 protein is CASSPLAGGPVDF. The CDR3 region has the DNA TGTGCCAGCAGCCCTCTAGCGGGGGGGCCTGTGGACTTC.

The chain links TRBV6-2 or TRBV6-3 to TRBJ2-7; D is unresolved. Trimming left V 5 bases short and J 3 bases short, with 5 bases between. The germline gives CDR1 MNHEY, CDR2 SVGEGT. The CDR3 length is 11 residues. The CDR3 is CASSTFYEQYF. CDR3 sequence (DNA): TGTGCCAGCAGTACATTCTACGAGCAGTACTTC.

The gene calls are TRBV3-1 and TRBJ2-4; 10 positions agree with TRBD2. Germline trimming cut 1 base from V and 8 bases from J; bases unmatched to any gene: 14. The germline CDR1 and CDR2 sequences are LGHDT and YNNKEL (reference sequence). This CDR3 contains 18 residues. The CDR3 DNA sequence: TGTGCCAGCAGCCAAGTGTGGCTAGCGGGAGACCCCCCAGACATTCAGTACTTC. Encoded protein: CASSQVWLAGDPPDIQYF.

This clonotype was found many times. The gene calls are TRBV7-2 and TRBJ1-1; 10 bases map to TRBD1. Trimming at V came to 5 bases and at J to 5 bases, leaving 11 bases not matched to a gene. This CDR3 has 16 residues. Germline CDR1 reads SGHTA; CDR2 reads FQGNSA. For the CDR3, the DNA is TGTGCCAGCAGCCCGACTTATGGGACAGGGGTAACTGAAGCTTTCTTT. Translating it yields CASSPTYGTGVTEAFF.

The chain links TRBV28 to TRBJ2-3; D ambiguous. Trimming cost V 3 bases and J 0 bases, with 10 bases left between them. The CDR3 extends over 15 amino acids. Germline lookup yields CDR1 MDHEN and CDR2 SYDVKM. The DNA of the CDR3 is TGTGCCAGCAGTTTGACACGATTTAGCACAGATACGCAGTATTTT. Residues: CASSLTRFSTDTQYF.

This clonotype has more than one count but fewer than ten. V gene TRBV19 combines with J gene TRBJ1-1; D is undetermined. Germline V gene data show CDR1 as LNHDA and CDR2 as SQIVND (reference sequence). V lost 7 bases to trimming and J lost 5 bases, with 8 bases between them. The length of the CDR3 is 11 residues. The DNA of the CDR3 is TGTGCCAGTAATTTGGGGACTGAAGCTTTCTTT. Translating it yields CASNLGTEAFF.